This entry lists 10 T cell receptor beta chains sequenced from one sample in a study of naive and memory T cell subsets. Treatment denoted: skin biopsy from PPD injection site in Mantoux-positive individual. A UMI-containing oligonucleotide was joined by 3' ligation to the TCR cDNA template. Ligated cDNA underwent four rounds of PCR with nested alpha and beta constant region primers and SP2. TCRdb recomputed calls from the UMI-ligation and nested PCR reads with MiXCR, one row per CDR3 protein. The sample has tens of thousands of distinct CDR3 sequences, 6.7% seen once. Sample: skin, taken from a tuberculin skin test site. Every receptor here comes from an adult in good health.

This chain uses TRBV6-5 with TRBJ2-3, with TRBD2 matching 7 bases. Losses at the gene ends were 3 bases for V and 4 bases for J; bases not matched to a gene: 4. The CDR3 totals 14 residues. Germline assignment: CDR1 MNHEY and CDR2 SVGAGI. As DNA, the CDR3 is TGTGCCAGCAGTTATGGGGGGGTCGCAGATACGCAGTATTTT. It codes for CASSYGGVADTQYF.

This clonotype was seen ten or more times. The chain recombines TRBV5-5 with TRBJ1-5; D remains ambiguous. This CDR3 region has 14 residues. Trimming removed 0 bases at V and 3 bases at J, with 7 bases between. Germline assignment: CDR1 SGHKS and CDR2 YYEKEE (reference sequence). The CDR3 loop reads CASSLGPLNQPQHF. Here the CDR3 DNA reads TGTGCCAGCAGCTTGGGACCGCTCAATCAGCCCCAGCATTTT. The full variable domain, in which reference TRBV5-5 and TRBJ1-5 provide the parts outside the CDR3, is DAGVTQSPTHLIKTRGQQVTLRCSPISGHKSVSWYQQVLGQGPQFIFQYYEKEERGRGNFPDRFSARQFPNYSSELNVNALLLGDSALYLCASSLGPLNQPQHFGDGTRLSIL.

This clonotype has at least ten counts. This chain connects TRBV6-2 or TRBV6-3 to TRBJ2-5, with D uncertain. CDR1 and CDR2 (germline): MNHEY, SVGEGT. The CDR3 has 14 residues. The ends were cut back, 4 bases at V and 3 bases at J, with 12 bases in the middle. The CDR3 here is CASSLLQFEETQYF. DNA of the CDR3: TGTGCCAGCAGTTTGTTACAGTTCGAAGAGACCCAGTACTTC.

This clonotype was found many times. The chain combines TRBV11-2 with TRBJ2-1; 8 bases are a match to TRBD2. Germline V gene lookup returns CDR1 SGHAT and CDR2 FQNNGV. This CDR3 spans 21 amino acids. J gave up 1 base and V 2 bases, and 19 bases lay outside the gene matches. The CDR3 sequence: CASSLYGSPSGRVLSYNEQFF. CDR3 DNA: TGTGCCAGCAGCTTATACGGTTCGCCTAGCGGGCGTGTCTTATCCTACAATGAGCAGTTCTTC.

The chain carries TRBV18 and TRBJ2-4, with D possibly matching TRBD2 (6 bases). Trimming left V 5 bases short and J 0 bases short, with 17 bases between. The germline CDR1 and CDR2 sequences are KGHSH and LQKENI. The CDR3 covers 17 residues. For the CDR3, the DNA is TGTGCCAGCTCATCAACAGGACCGGGGGTAGCCAAAAACATTCAGTACTTC. Protein product: CASSSTGPGVAKNIQYF.

By share, this clonotype ranks as medium-sized. The J gene is TRBJ2-7, the V gene TRBV14, with 8 bases fitting TRBD2. The CDR3 runs to 16 residues. Trimming removed 0 bases from V and 2 bases from J; junction bases left unmatched: 6. CDR1 SGHDN and CDR2 FVKESK come from the germline V gene. The CDR3 DNA is TGTGCCAGCAGCCAAGATTCCGGGACTAGAACCTACGAGCAGTACTTC. It codes for CASSQDSGTRTYEQYF.

In this sample, this clonotype turned up many times. The gene calls are TRBV5-6 and TRBJ1-5, with TRBD1 identical over 9 bases. The germline V gene has CDR1 SGHDT and CDR2 YYEEEE. V was clipped by 0 bases and J by 6 bases; unmatched bases: 4. The CDR3 contains 15 residues. CDR3 in DNA: TGTGCCAGCAGCTTGGGGGACAGGGCGGTTCAGCCCCAGCATTTT. This translates into CASSLGDRAVQPQHF.

In this sample, this clonotype turned up many times. The genes are TRBV7-9 and TRBJ1-1; D is unclear. V was clipped by 7 bases and J by 5 bases, with 14 bases between them. CDR1 is SEHNR and CDR2 is FQNEAQ in the germline V gene (reference sequence). This CDR3 contains 13 residues. The DNA of the CDR3 is TGTGCCAGCACTTCCGGAGGAGGAACTGAAGCTTTCTTT. This codes for CASTSGGGTEAFF.

This clonotype has ten or more counts. V is TRBV20-1 and J is TRBJ2-3; 8 bases line up with TRBD2. The junction had 9 bases not matched to a gene; V was cut back by 5 bases and J by 2 bases. Germline CDR1 DFQATT, CDR2 SNEGSKA (reference sequence). This CDR3 is 15 amino acids long. Here the CDR3 reads CSAELAVRNTDTQYF. For the CDR3, the DNA is TGCAGTGCTGAACTAGCGGTGAGGAACACAGATACGCAGTATTTT.

Only a few counts were recorded for this clonotype. Being one base from a much bigger clone, this may be a read error. The rearrangement joins TRBV5-1 to TRBJ1-1; TRBD1 is a possible D gene (6 bases). The CDR3 totals 14 residues. Germline-derived CDR1 and CDR2 are SGHRS and YFSETQ. Here the CDR3 reads CACSLEVGGTEAFF. DNA for the CDR3: TGCGCCTGCAGCTTGGAAGTAGGGGGCACTGAAGCTTTCTTT.